This TCR beta chain originates from a study of blood T cells in healthy people across ages. RNA extraction gave at least 5.5 micrograms of total RNA per sample. Trimming removed 5 bases at V and 4 bases at J, with 14 bases between. Germline V gene data show CDR1 as MNHNS and CDR2 as SASEGT. The CDR3 has 14 residues. A second roughly 6 to 12 cycle PCR used barcoded and J-beta primers. TCRdb reanalysed the 5' RACE reads using MiXCR and keeps one entry per CDR3 protein. Of about 1.1 million distinct CDR3 sequences detected, roughly two fifths appear once; the ten largest clones hold 10% to 15%. The chain uses TRBV6-1 and TRBJ1-2; maybe TRBD1 (5 bases). The TCR comes from a man aged 18 to 30 in good health. Material for sequencing was blood. The CDR3 nucleotides read TGTGCCAGCAGTTTTCCGGGACGGGGCTATGGCTACACCTTC. This translates into CASSFPGRGYGYTF.